This T cell receptor (beta chain) came from a study of blood T cell repertoires in COVID-19. The wider study: Sites in the United States, Italy and Spain provided acute and convalescent COVID-19 samples. The analysed material was cDNA or gDNA that came from T cells, B-cell-depleted T cells, or PBMCs.

As processed by the authors: Researchers report that nucleated cell counts were estimated from reference gene primer amplification. The assay was immunoSEQ multiplex PCR, and TCRdb's table has in-frame clones only and misses some. The V and J calls and clone size were taken over from that table, and D and trimming were inferred from the DNA. This table has about 72,000 clones, 80% to 90% appearing once. Trimming removed 7 bases from V and 0 bases from J, with 31 bases in between. The CDR3 runs to 20 residues. Germline CDR1 reads MNHEY; CDR2 reads SMNVEV (reference sequence). This clone showed up just a few times.

The sequence was obtained from a man in his 70s with active or convalescent COVID-19. The rearrangement links TRBV27 to TRBJ2-7; D perhaps matches TRBD2 (8 bases). Sequencing was performed on peripheral blood. The CDR3 reads CASKVRGPGLDYQSSYEQYF. The CDR3 DNA reads TGTGCCAGCAAGGTTAGGGGGCCGGGACTAGACTACCAAAGCTCCTACGAGCAGTACTTC.